This TCR beta chain comes out of a study of CD8 T cells in Susac syndrome. The CDR3 consists of 15 residues. With V trimmed by 5 bases and J by 4 bases, 8 bases remained unmatched. CDR1 MNHEY and CDR2 SVGEGT come from the germline V gene. Reverse transcription of about 0.45 to 1 ug RNA was carried out with random hexamers. Each CDR3 protein is one row after TCRdb ran MiXCR on the immunoSEQ multiplex PCR reads. The repertoire holds approximately 160,000 distinct CDR3 sequences, about 96% seen once, with less than 0.15% in the top ten. This clonotype originated in a human donor with Susac syndrome. Sequencing used CD4+ T cells from PBMCs. The chain has TRBV6-2 or TRBV6-3 and TRBJ1-5; the match to TRBD1 covers 7 bases. The CDR3 DNA reads TGTGCCAGCAGTACAGGGGAAAATTGGAATCAGCCCCAGCATTTT. Protein: CASSTGENWNQPQHF.